This T cell receptor (beta chain) comes out of a study of T cells after yellow fever vaccination. Broader study findings: Most clones from primary vaccination were detected again post-booster (just over 95% CD4, 88% CD8). Abundant bulk-derived clonotypes could contaminate FACS-sorted repertoires.

This clonotype was recorded a few times. Its antigen is undetermined. The CDR3 extends over 12 amino acids. Germline V CDR1 and CDR2: SEHNR, FQNEAQ (reference sequence). V lost 4 bases, J lost 10 bases, and 13 bases lay in between. The TCR cDNA carried a universal primer site and UMIs from 5'RACE template switching. TCRdb called the 5' RACE reads again in MiXCR, with one record for every CDR3 protein. This sample has hundreds of thousands of distinct CDR3 sequences, with roughly 12% found just once. The chain is built from TRBV7-9 and TRBJ2-5, with D maybe TRBD2 (6 bases). This receptor was obtained from a man younger than 40 who received the YFV17D yellow fever vaccine. Sample: PBMCs, taken on the day of the yellow fever booster vaccination. CDR3: CASSSGELGQYF. In DNA form, the CDR3 reads TGTGCCAGCAGCTCGGGGGAGCTTGGCCAGTACTTC.